This entry describes one T cell receptor beta chain. There are many counts of this clonotype. No antigen is known for it. Base qualities are missing; no much larger clone stands one base away. Libraries of naive CD8 T cells were built from around 20,000 to 990,000 sorted cells, with 10%, 30% or 50% of the purified RNA used. Naive CD8 T cells were FACS-sorted as CD8+CD4-CCR7+CD45RA+ on a BD FACSAria II into RLT Plus buffer. To test detection sensitivity, Jurkat RNA equal to ten TCR copies was added to samples of roughly 18,000-1,100,000 naive CD8 T cells. Enrichment of CD8 T cells was done with RosetteSep CD8+ T Cell Enrichment Cocktail plus Ficoll-Paque, and ACK red cell lysis came afterward. These data are taken from a study of molecular identifiers for immune sequencing clone quantification (dated by TCRdb to the late 2010s). Describing the broader study: For a replicate experiment, RNA from around 20,000 or 100,000 naive CD8 T cells was divided into five aliquots, of which four were sequenced. The study was a methods study using CD8 T cells to benchmark molecular-identifier clustering-based TCR repertoire sequencing (MIDCIRS) and TCR RNA copy counting. Study-wide findings and limitations: Highly expanded clone sizes could be underestimated because identical TCR molecules may share a barcode. About three recovered TCR RNA copies per cell were obtained by modeling, versus around 10 by digital PCR, implying a capture efficiency of approximately 30%. When barcode sub-clustering was not used, chimeric consensus sequences inflated TCR diversity, with chimeras reaching as high as 47%. The naive libraries included spiked-in Jurkat TCR RNA (10 copies' worth), and this Jurkat TCR RNA is not part of the donor repertoire. Even against a background of roughly 1 million naive CD8 T cells, spiked-in Jurkat TCR RNA amounting to a single cell's worth was reported to be detectable. In CMV-specific effector cells, clones with more than 20 RNA copies accounted for over 99% of molecules, whereas in naive cells such clones accounted for under 1%.

V drops 1 base and J drops 2 bases, leaving 7 bases in between. CDR1 MRHNA and CDR2 SNTAGT are derived from the germline V gene. The CDR3 spans 14 residues, from the cysteine through the phenylalanine. CDR3 DNA only is kept here, 42 bases in frame from base 1. Library generation was performed with PCR. Sequencer: Illumina HiSeq 4000. Bulk TCR libraries were made following a previously described method, with the TCR primers given in Table S5. Total RNA was purified with the Qiagen AllPrep DNA/RNA kit. Before any analysis, reads coming from multiple sequencing runs of the same library were combined into one pool. As for the original processing: Only reads with exact TCR constant sequence were kept, trimmed to 150 nt, and grouped by their 12-nt molecular barcodes. Within each barcode group, reads were sub-clustered at a 15% Levenshtein threshold, and quality-weighted consensus sequences were built per RNA molecule. Non-functional sequences were removed, as were lower-count sequences one edit away from another. On the basis of fitting two negative binomial distributions, barcode sub-clusters with fewer than 20% of the maximum read count were discarded. TCRdb reanalyzed the raw reads on its own, using fastp at Q25 for trimming and MiXCR for clone calling, and kept in-frame beta chains. A single entry per CDR3 protein holds the most common genes and DNA from its merged rows. The V and J calls follow TCRdb's processing rather than the paper's. In this sample the table shows about 640,000 distinct CDR3 sequences, just under 20% of which occur a single time. The ten largest clones take up about 0.9% of the sample.

The chain was built from TRBV6-4 and TRBJ2-3, with no confidently assigned D gene. The specimen was naive CD8+ T cells from blood, with Jurkat cell RNA spiked in. The cell subset or site label here, explained by the study, means: FACS-sorted CD8+CD4-CCR7+CD45RA+ naive T cells. The sequence came from a human donor in good health. Some libraries in this study had Jurkat cell RNA spiked in. Here is the DNA: TGTGCCAGCAGTGACTACGGCCTCACAGATACGCAGTATTTT. Translation gives CASSDYGLTDTQYF.